These 29 T cell receptor beta chains were sequenced from one sample in a study of PD-1 blockade in classical Hodgkin lymphoma. The data were produced by immunoSEQ multiplex PCR, yet TCRdb's version contains in-frame clones alone and is incomplete. The top ten hold around 18% of the sample, which has approximately 29,000 clones, over 70% seen once. The time point here: cycle 4 day 1 (C4D1), after more than 5 weeks of nivolumab. Patients all relapsed after autologous stem cell transplantation, and there was variation in brentuximab vedotin exposure. Sequenced here: peripheral blood mononuclear cells (PBMCs), sampled before the fourth cycle of nivolumab. These receptors came from a human donor with classical Hodgkin lymphoma.

The rearrangement joins TRBV29-1 to TRBJ1-1; possibly TRBD1 for D (6 bases). The CDR3 is made up of 15 amino acids. With 6 bases removed from V and 6 bases from J, the gap between germline ends came to 23 bases. The germline V gene encodes CDR1 SQVTM and CDR2 ANQGSEA. The CDR3, as DNA: TGCAGCGTCCGAAGAACAGGGCCGCAAATCGCTGAAGCTTTCTTT. Translated, it gives CSVRRTGPQIAEAFF.

This chain connects TRBV6-1 to TRBJ1-6; 9 nucleotides match TRBD1. This CDR3 region has 15 residues. Germline V gene data show CDR1 as MNHNS and CDR2 as SASEGT. The V segment lost 5 bases and the J segment 7 bases; nucleotides outside the gene matches: 6. The CDR3 nucleotides are TGTGCCAGCAGTTCCCAGACAGGGGGAAATTCACCCCTCCACTTT. It is translated as CASSSQTGGNSPLHF.

V gene TRBV7-9 combines with J gene TRBJ1-1, with 7 bases that match TRBD1. Per the germline V gene, CDR1 is SEHNR and CDR2 is FQNEAQ (reference sequence). The CDR3 has 14 amino acids. Trimming cost V 5 bases and J 5 bases; bases outside gene matches: 8. In nucleotides, the CDR3 is TGTGCCAGCAGCCTCGGACAGGAACGGACTGAAGCTTTCTTT. Residues: CASSLGQERTEAFF. Using reference TRBV7-9 and TRBJ1-1 for the parts outside the CDR3, the full variable domain is DTGVSQNPRHKITKRGQNVTFRCDPISEHNRLYWYRQTLGQGPEFLTYFQNEAQLEKSRLLSDRFSAERPKGSFSTLEIQRTEQGDSAMYLCASSLGQERTEAFFGQGTRLTVV.

The table lists this clone with a count of one. This rearrangement joins TRBV7-2 to TRBJ2-3, with TRBD2 matching over 12 bases. Germline V gene data show CDR1 as SGHTA and CDR2 as FQGNSA. This CDR3 comprises 16 residues. The V segment lost 0 bases and the J segment 4 bases; nucleotides outside the gene matches: 2. The CDR3 region has the DNA TGTGCCAGCAGCTTAGCCCTAGCGGGGGGGCCAGATACGCAGTATTTT. Its protein product is CASSLALAGGPDTQYF.

The genes are TRBV5-5 and TRBJ1-5, with D possibly being TRBD1 (5 bases). Trimming left V 0 bases short and J 3 bases short, with 19 bases between. From germline, CDR1 is SGHKS and CDR2 YYEKEE (reference sequence). The CDR3 has 18 amino acids. CDR3 amino acids: CASSLETGHSPNNQPQHF. CDR3 nucleotide sequence: TGTGCCAGCAGCTTGGAAACAGGTCACTCCCCTAACAATCAGCCCCAGCATTTT.

The J gene is TRBJ1-1, the V gene TRBV6-6; a weak D match, TRBD1 (5 bases). The V and J ends lost 5 bases and 0 bases respectively, with 13 bases between them. CDR1 is MNHNY and CDR2 is SVGAGI in the germline V gene (reference sequence). The CDR3 consists of 15 residues. The CDR3, as DNA: TGTGCCAGCAGTCCTCAGGACACTTTGAACACTGAAGCTTTCTTT. Translation gives CASSPQDTLNTEAFF.

This chain joins TRBV29-1 and TRBJ1-2, with D tentatively TRBD1 (5 bases). The CDR3 is 14 amino acids. Germline CDR1 SQVTM, CDR2 ANQGSEA. Trimming pared 2 bases from V and 4 bases from J, leaving 14 bases between. The CDR3 loop reads CSVEPRGEGYGYTF. The DNA for the CDR3 is TGCAGCGTTGAACCCCGGGGCGAGGGCTATGGCTACACCTTC.

V gene TRBV7-9 combines with J gene TRBJ2-7; unclear D gene. V lost 4 bases, J lost 3 bases, and 10 bases lay in between. Germline V lookup: CDR1 SEHNR, CDR2 FQNEAQ (reference sequence). CDR3 size: 13 residues. The CDR3 protein is CASSSSGVYEQYF. The CDR3 DNA sequence: TGTGCCAGCAGCTCCAGTGGTGTCTACGAGCAGTACTTC.

The rearrangement uses TRBV6-1 and TRBJ1-6; TRBD1 matches at 7 bases. V trimming: 6 bases; J trimming: 7 bases; junction bases outside the gene matches: 6. CDR1 is MNHNS, CDR2 SASEGT, per germline. The CDR3 spans 14 residues. The CDR3: CASRSQGGNSPLHF. In DNA form, the CDR3 reads TGTGCCAGCAGATCTCAGGGGGGGAATTCACCCCTCCACTTT.

The V call is TRBV11-3, the J call TRBJ2-5; D unresolved. The V end lost 3 bases, the J end lost 5 bases, and 10 bases lay between the germline ends. The germline V gene has CDR1 SGHNT and CDR2 YENEEA. This CDR3 spans 13 amino acids. The CDR3 coding sequence is TGTGCCAGCAGCTTTAGGTGGGCCGAGACCCAGTACTTC. It codes for CASSFRWAETQYF.

The genes are TRBV7-3 and TRBJ2-3; D is perhaps TRBD1 or TRBD2 (5 bases each). The CDR3 totals 14 residues. V was pared by 3 bases and J by 2 bases, with 9 bases between. Germline loops: CDR1 SGHTA, CDR2 FQGTGA. The CDR3 here is CASSFGALTDTQYF. CDR3 bases: TGTGCCAGCAGCTTCGGGGCCCTCACAGATACGCAGTATTTT.

The J gene is TRBJ1-2, the V gene TRBV2, with TRBD1 identical over 10 bases. V lost 5 bases to trimming and J lost 4 bases; unmatched junction nucleotides: 4. Germline lookup yields CDR1 SNHLY and CDR2 FYNNEI. This CDR3 is built from 14 residues. The CDR3 bases are TGTGCCAGCAGTAGGGACAGGGGAGGCTATGGCTACACCTTC. The encoded protein is CASSRDRGGYGYTF.

The chain joins TRBV28 to TRBJ2-4; D is undetermined. The CDR3 consists of 16 residues. Looked up from germline, CDR1 is MDHEN and CDR2 is SYDVKM. V gave up 6 bases and J gave up 0 bases, with 15 bases separating them. The CDR3 nucleotides are TGTGCCAGCAGCCCTAATGAAGCATTAGCCAAAAACATTCAGTACTTC. Translation gives CASSPNEALAKNIQYF.

This rearrangement joins TRBV27 to TRBJ1-2, with D unresolved. The CDR3 is 15 residues long. V was clipped by 3 bases and J by 4 bases, with 15 bases between them. Germline V lookup: CDR1 MNHEY, CDR2 SMNVEV (reference sequence). As DNA, the CDR3 is TGTGCCAGCAGTTTGGGTTCCAGAATCCTCTATGGCTACACCTTC. The encoded protein is CASSLGSRILYGYTF.

The CDR3 nucleotides are TGTGCCTGGAGTGTATCCCCTGGCTCACCCCTCCACTTT. Translation gives CAWSVSPGSPLHF. The chain uses TRBV30 and TRBJ1-6; D not resolved. From germline, CDR1 is GTSNPN and CDR2 SVGIG (reference sequence). V was pared by 0 bases and J by 10 bases, with 10 bases between. The CDR3 has 13 residues. Looking up the rest from reference TRBV30 and TRBJ1-6 gives the full variable domain: SQTIHQWPATLVQPVGSPLSLECTVEGTSNPNLYWYRQAAGRGLQLLFYSVGIGQISSEVPQNLSASRPQDRQFILSSKKLLLSDSGFYLCAWSVSPGSPLHFGNGTRLTVT.

V is TRBV10-3 and J is TRBJ2-7; perhaps TRBD2 as D (5 bases). Between the trimmed V and J ends, which lost 2 bases and 2 bases, there was a span of 10 bases. The CDR3 is 14 amino acids. Germline V gene lookup returns CDR1 ENHRY and CDR2 SYGVKD. CDR3 in amino acids: CAISEEGSPYEQYF. The CDR3 DNA reads as TGTGCCATCAGTGAGGAGGGATCCCCCTACGAGCAGTACTTC.

A single count supports this clone. This sequence joins TRBV5-4 and TRBJ2-7, with TRBD1 as a possible D gene (5 bases). Trimming shortened V by 6 bases and J by 3 bases, and 13 bases separated the two germline ends. The CDR3 is made up of 13 amino acids. Germline V gene sequence: CDR1 SGHNT, CDR2 YYREEE (reference sequence). This CDR3 reads CASTAIGDYEQYF. CDR3 bases: TGTGCCAGCACCGCAATAGGGGACTACGAGCAGTACTTC.

Only a few counts were recorded for this clone. The chain carries TRBV5-1 and TRBJ2-7; no clear D. Germline V gene lookup returns CDR1 SGHRS and CDR2 YFSETQ. CDR3 size: 12 residues. Trimming pared 4 bases from V and 1 base from J, leaving 6 bases between. The CDR3 region is CASSSFSYEQYF. The CDR3 coding sequence is TGCGCCAGCAGCAGTTTTTCCTACGAGCAGTACTTC.

The chain joins TRBV5-1 to TRBJ2-1; 8 bases fit TRBD2. The CDR3 length is 11 residues. The germline CDR1 and CDR2 sequences are SGHRS and YFSETQ. With 4 bases clipped from V and 12 bases from J, the junction kept 3 bases outside the gene matches. The chain's CDR3 is CASSPGGPQFF. CDR3 DNA sequence: TGCGCCAGCAGCCCGGGGGGGCCGCAGTTCTTC.

In this sample, this clone is medium-sized (0.01 to 0.1%). The V call is TRBV2, the J call TRBJ1-2; 9 nucleotides align to TRBD1. This CDR3 has 16 amino acids. V dropped 0 bases and J dropped 4; count of bases not matched to a gene: 6. The germline gives CDR1 SNHLY, CDR2 FYNNEI. The CDR3 loop is CASSEAGRTGAYGYTF. CDR3 bases: TGTGCCAGCAGTGAAGCCGGGAGGACAGGGGCCTATGGCTACACCTTC.

The chain joins TRBV29-1 to TRBJ1-2, with 7 bases matching TRBD1. J lost 8 bases, V lost 1 base, and 4 bases had no gene match. From germline, CDR1 is SQVTM and CDR2 ANQGSEA. The CDR3 has 12 residues. This CDR3 is CSVEVTGEGYTF. The CDR3 nucleotides read TGCAGCGTTGAAGTAACAGGGGAAGGCTACACCTTC.

The J gene is TRBJ2-7, the V gene TRBV27, with 9 bases matching TRBD1. Germline V gene data show CDR1 as MNHEY and CDR2 as SMNVEV (reference sequence). With V trimmed by 8 bases and J by 2 bases, 7 bases remained unmatched. CDR3 length equals 14 residues. The CDR3 is CASGFWDRAYEQYF. The CDR3 DNA is TGTGCCAGCGGCTTTTGGGACAGGGCCTACGAGCAGTACTTC.

The J gene is TRBJ2-6, the V gene TRBV27, with D tentatively TRBD1 or TRBD2 (5 bases each). The CDR3 is 15 residues long. V lost 2 bases and J lost 3, with 8 bases in between. From germline, CDR1 is MNHEY and CDR2 SMNVEV (reference sequence). The CDR3 DNA sequence: TGTGCCAGCAGTTTAAAGGGGAGTGGGGCCAACGTCCTGACTTTC. Translating gives CASSLKGSGANVLTF.

V and J are TRBV7-2 and TRBJ2-7; TRBD2 agrees at 9 bases. Trimming at V came to 0 bases and at J to 2 bases, leaving 2 bases not matched to a gene. Per the germline V gene, CDR1 is SGHTA and CDR2 is FQGNSA. This CDR3 contains 15 residues. CDR3 sequence (DNA): TGTGCCAGCAGCTTAGCTAGCGGGGGACCCTACGAGCAGTACTTC. It specifies CASSLASGGPYEQYF. Filled out from reference TRBV7-2 and TRBJ2-7, the complete variable domain reads GAGVSQSPSNKVTEKGKDVELRCDPISGHTALYWYRQSLGQGLEFLIYFQGNSAPDKSGLPSDRFSAERTGGSVSTLTIQRTQQEDSAVYLCASSLASGGPYEQYFGPGTRLTVT.

The chain links TRBV27 to TRBJ2-7; perhaps TRBD2 as D (5 bases). V lost 6 bases and J lost 0, with 9 bases in between. The CDR3 totals 13 residues. The germline gives CDR1 MNHEY, CDR2 SMNVEV (reference sequence). The chain's CDR3 is CASRVGSSYEQYF. In DNA, the CDR3 is TGTGCCAGCAGGGTAGGGAGCTCCTACGAGCAGTACTTC.

The genes are TRBV28 and TRBJ2-1, with D perhaps TRBD2 (5 bases). The V gene lost 6 bases and the J gene lost 9 bases, with 15 bases spanning the gap. The germline CDR1 and CDR2 sequences are MDHEN and SYDVKM. The CDR3 has 13 amino acids. The CDR3 loop reads CASSSGASGEQFF. As DNA, the CDR3 is TGTGCCAGCAGCTCCGGTGCAAGCGGTGAGCAGTTCTTC.

V and J are TRBV11-3 and TRBJ2-1; D gene unclear. Germline V gives CDR1 SGHNT, CDR2 YENEEA. The CDR3 is made up of 13 amino acids. With 5 bases removed from V and 0 bases from J, the gap between germline ends came to 5 bases. The CDR3 here is CASSPTSYNEQFF. The CDR3 DNA reads as TGTGCCAGCAGCCCCACCTCCTACAATGAGCAGTTCTTC.

V is TRBV7-9 and J is TRBJ1-1; no reliable D call. V lost 5 bases and J 3 bases, leaving 13 bases between the germline ends. Germline lookup yields CDR1 SEHNR and CDR2 FQNEAQ (reference sequence). This CDR3 has 14 amino acids. CDR3 DNA: TGTGCCAGCAGCCTAACCAGGAGTTACACTGAAGCTTTCTTT. Translated, it gives CASSLTRSYTEAFF.

This clone was seen more than once but under ten times. J is TRBJ1-6 and V is TRBV2; D not resolved. Trimming cost V 2 bases and J 7 bases, with 9 bases left between them. Germline V CDR1 and CDR2: SNHLY, FYNNEI. The CDR3 is made up of 14 amino acids. The CDR3 spells CASSERTGNSPLHF. The CDR3 coding sequence is TGTGCCAGCAGTGAAAGGACGGGGAATTCACCCCTCCACTTT.